This T cell receptor beta chain is from a study of cytomegalovirus exposure and HLA in healthy donors. The germline V gene has CDR1 SGHRS and CDR2 YFSETQ. The CDR3 contains 13 residues. Trimming took 1 base from V and 11 from J, leaving 15 bases between them. With regard to this clone: The antigen remains undetermined.

A multiplex PCR was run with 60 Vbeta primers and 13 Jbeta primers. Repertoires were generated with immunoSEQ multiplex PCR, while TCRdb's copy carries only in-frame clones and drops some. The profile shows 90,000 or so clones, around 80% of them singletons. General observations from the study: Through in vitro validation, three CMV-associated chains were shown to be specific for CMV antigens.

The sequenced sample consisted of PBMCs. The chain employs TRBV5-1 and TRBJ2-5; D is ambiguous. This receptor was obtained from a male donor in good health and CMV-seropositive. CDR3 region: CASSLSFGGEQYF. The CDR3 DNA reads TGCGCCAGCAGCTTGAGTTTTGGCGGAGAGCAGTACTTC.